The clone carrying this TCR beta chain was seen a few times. This record comes from a study of cytomegalovirus exposure and HLA in healthy donors. PCR primers comprised 60 Vbeta and 13 Jbeta primers. Profiling relied on immunoSEQ multiplex PCR, and the TCRdb table lists in-frame clones only, not all of them. The sample holds 95,000 to 110,000 clones, around 10% seen once. There are 13 residues in the CDR3. Trimming pared 4 bases from V and 4 bases from J, leaving 11 bases between. The germline V gene encodes CDR1 LNHDA and CDR2 SQIVND (reference sequence). The rearrangement joins TRBV19 to TRBJ2-7; D not certain. The sample consisted of PBMCs. This TCR was recovered from a man between 35 and 55 years old in good health and CMV-seropositive. CDR3: CASSTVSSYEQYF. CDR3 DNA sequence: TGTGCCAGTAGTACGGTTTCTTCATACGAGCAGTACTTC.